A selection of T cell receptor beta chains follows, all from one sample in a study of cytotoxic CD8 clonotypes in ibrutinib-treated CLL. Produced via immunoSEQ multiplex PCR; TCRdb's table is partial and in-frame only. The data show more than 140,000 clones, with about 80% seen just once and approximately 27% held by the top ten. Sequencing was performed on PBMCs, taken after 12 months of ibrutinib treatment. The receptors derive from a human donor with chronic lymphocytic leukemia. CDR3s include the opening cysteine and the closing phenylalanine or tryptophan. D genes are given only for firm matches. Only some rows state a clone size, as once, few, many or a class for expanded clones.

TGCGCCAGCAGCTTCTCGACAATGGGACAGCCGATGAACACTGAAGCTTTCTTT	CASSFSTMGQPMNTEAFF	.	TRBV5-1	TRBJ1-1	TRBD1
TGTGCCAGCAGCGCCGGCTTGGGGCGATACCAAGAGACCCAGTACTTC	CASSAGLGRYQETQYF	once	TRBV9	TRBJ2-5	.
TGTGCCAGCAGCTTAGGCCGGGCCCTTCGTCTTCTTGGTTTT	CASSLGRALRLLGF	.	TRBV13	TRBJ1-1	.
TGTGCCAGCGGTGAACTGGGGGGGACGATCTACGAGCAGTACTTC	CASGELGGTIYEQYF	once	TRBV5-8	TRBJ2-7	TRBD2
TGTGCCAGCAGCTTGCGTTGGACTAGCGGCGTGAGCTCCTACGAGCAGTACTTC	CASSLRWTSGVSSYEQYF	.	TRBV5-4	TRBJ2-7	TRBD2
TGCGCCAGCAGCCAACTACTAGCGGACACAGATACGCAGTATTTT	CASSQLLADTDTQYF	.	TRBV4-3	TRBJ2-3	TRBD2
TGTGCCAGTAGCTTTAACCGGGCCAACACTGAAGCTTTCTTT	CASSFNRANTEAFF	.	TRBV19	TRBJ1-1	.
TGTGCCAGCAGCAAGAACGGGGGGGAGGCCCCTAAGCCCCAGCATTTT	CASSKNGGEAPKPQHF	.	TRBV27	TRBJ1-5	.
TGTGCCAGCTCACCAGTAGCTCAGGAGACCCAGTACTTC	CASSPVAQETQYF	.	TRBV18	TRBJ2-5	.
TGCAGCGTTCAGACAGAGTACAATGAGCAGTTCTTC	CSVQTEYNEQFF	.	TRBV29-1	TRBJ2-1	.
TGCAGCGTTGAAGATTTAAAACTAGCGGGAGGTTACAATGAGCAGTTCTTC	CSVEDLKLAGGYNEQFF	.	TRBV29-1	TRBJ2-1	TRBD2
TGTGCCAGCAGTCCTTGGACAGGGGGGAATCAGCCCCAGCATTTT	CASSPWTGGNQPQHF	.	TRBV2	TRBJ1-5	TRBD1
TGTGCCAGCAGCTCCGACACCTACGAGCAGTACTTC	CASSSDTYEQYF	.	TRBV7-2	TRBJ2-7	.
TGTGCCAGCAGCCAATCGACAGGGGATCAGCCCCAGCATTTT	CASSQSTGDQPQHF	.	TRBV16	TRBJ1-5	TRBD1
TGCGCCAGCAGCCCCTCCGGCACACTCCGCCCGAACACCGGGGAGCTGTTTTTT	CASSPSGTLRPNTGELFF	.	TRBV5-1	TRBJ2-2	.
TGTGCCAGCAGCTTCCCCCGGGAACATGAGCAGTTCTTC	CASSFPREHEQFF	.	TRBV13	TRBJ2-1	.
TGTGCCAGCAGCTTAGGCGCGACTAGCGTGGGGATCGGGGAGCTGTTTTTT	CASSLGATSVGIGELFF	once	TRBV11-2	TRBJ2-2	TRBD2